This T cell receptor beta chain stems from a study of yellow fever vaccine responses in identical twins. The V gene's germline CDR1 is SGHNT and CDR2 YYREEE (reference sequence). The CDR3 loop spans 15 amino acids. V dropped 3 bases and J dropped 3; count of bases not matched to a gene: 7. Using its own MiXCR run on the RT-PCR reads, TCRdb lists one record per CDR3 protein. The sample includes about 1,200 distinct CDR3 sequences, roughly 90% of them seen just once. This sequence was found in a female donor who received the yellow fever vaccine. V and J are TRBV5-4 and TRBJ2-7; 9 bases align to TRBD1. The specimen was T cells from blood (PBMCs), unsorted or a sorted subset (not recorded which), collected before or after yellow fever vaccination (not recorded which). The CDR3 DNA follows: TGTGCCAGCAGCTCCCCCGGGACAGGGTTCTACGAGCAGTACTTC. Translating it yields CASSSPGTGFYEQYF.